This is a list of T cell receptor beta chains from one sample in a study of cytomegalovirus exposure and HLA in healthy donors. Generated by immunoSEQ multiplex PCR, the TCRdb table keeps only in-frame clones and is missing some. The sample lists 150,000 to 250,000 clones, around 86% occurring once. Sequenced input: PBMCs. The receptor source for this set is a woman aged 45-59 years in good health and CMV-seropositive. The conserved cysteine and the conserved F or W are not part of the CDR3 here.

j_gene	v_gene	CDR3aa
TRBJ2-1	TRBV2	ASRPGVLGGGKNEQF
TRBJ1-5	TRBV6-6	ASTSDGQGFQPQH
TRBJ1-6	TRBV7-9	ASSLDRSYNSPLH
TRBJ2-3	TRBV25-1	ASSDSSGSTDTQY
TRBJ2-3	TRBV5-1	ASSLVFGTDTQY
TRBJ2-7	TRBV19	ASSLSGPGGEQY
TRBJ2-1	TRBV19	ASGTPRSRSYNEQF
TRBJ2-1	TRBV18	ASSPTKSSYNEQF
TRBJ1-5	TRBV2	ASRSRGTNQPQH
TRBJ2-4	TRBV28	ATKTLRGKNIQY
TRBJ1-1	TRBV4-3	ASSQDWETGYSNTEAF
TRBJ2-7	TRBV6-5	ASRGAGRGYEQY
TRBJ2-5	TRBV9	ASSVVVETQY
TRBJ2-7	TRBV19	ASSRLAGVSYEQY
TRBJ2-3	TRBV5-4	ASSLLLAGASTDTQY
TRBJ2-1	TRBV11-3	ASSQARGRNEQF
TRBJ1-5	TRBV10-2	ATLDGGGQPQH
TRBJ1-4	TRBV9	ASSVGGKTNEKLF
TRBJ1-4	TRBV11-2	ASSLLGARGEKLF
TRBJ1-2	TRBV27	ASSLTGGQYGYT
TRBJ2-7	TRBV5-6	ASSRDRGLAYEQY
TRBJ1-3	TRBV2	ASSESSGNTIY
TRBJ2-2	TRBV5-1	ASSSGQITGELF
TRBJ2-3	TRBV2	ASSFLAGGPTDTQY
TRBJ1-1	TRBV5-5	ASSLAQQGGRTEAF
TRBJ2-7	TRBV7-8	ASSAAGTGVEQY
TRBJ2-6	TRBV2	ASREQDRTPRANVLT
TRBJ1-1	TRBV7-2	ASSLALAVEAF
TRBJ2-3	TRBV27	ASTRDKSSTDTQY
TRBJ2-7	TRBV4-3	ASSQEGGQIYEQY